The clone carrying this T cell receptor beta chain has only one observation. The data belong to a study of blood T cell repertoires in COVID-19. Study details: Collection of acute and convalescent COVID-19 samples took place in the United States, Italy and Spain. In each case, the material was cDNA or gDNA derived from T cells, B-cell-depleted T cells, or PBMCs.

The CDR3 loop spans 14 amino acids. Germline lookup yields CDR1 LGHDT and CDR2 YNNKEL (reference sequence). Trimming removed 3 bases from V and 6 bases from J; junction bases left unmatched: 1. Authors' methods: Estimation of nucleated cell counts was performed using reference gene primer amplification. The method was immunoSEQ multiplex PCR; TCRdb's version includes in-frame clones alone and lacks a portion of them. Clone size and the V and J calls come from that table; the DNA yielded D and trimming. The sample comprises some 53,000 clones, 86% of which are singletons, and around 13% rests with the top ten.

What was sequenced was peripheral blood. The sequence derives from a man aged 65 to 79 with acute or convalescent COVID-19. This chain joins TRBV3-1 (or the pseudogene TRBV3-2) and TRBJ2-7; 14 nucleotides agree with TRBD2. The CDR3 DNA follows: TGTGCCAGCAGCCAGGGACTAGCGGGAGTCGAGCAGTACTTC. Translated, it gives CASSQGLAGVEQYF.